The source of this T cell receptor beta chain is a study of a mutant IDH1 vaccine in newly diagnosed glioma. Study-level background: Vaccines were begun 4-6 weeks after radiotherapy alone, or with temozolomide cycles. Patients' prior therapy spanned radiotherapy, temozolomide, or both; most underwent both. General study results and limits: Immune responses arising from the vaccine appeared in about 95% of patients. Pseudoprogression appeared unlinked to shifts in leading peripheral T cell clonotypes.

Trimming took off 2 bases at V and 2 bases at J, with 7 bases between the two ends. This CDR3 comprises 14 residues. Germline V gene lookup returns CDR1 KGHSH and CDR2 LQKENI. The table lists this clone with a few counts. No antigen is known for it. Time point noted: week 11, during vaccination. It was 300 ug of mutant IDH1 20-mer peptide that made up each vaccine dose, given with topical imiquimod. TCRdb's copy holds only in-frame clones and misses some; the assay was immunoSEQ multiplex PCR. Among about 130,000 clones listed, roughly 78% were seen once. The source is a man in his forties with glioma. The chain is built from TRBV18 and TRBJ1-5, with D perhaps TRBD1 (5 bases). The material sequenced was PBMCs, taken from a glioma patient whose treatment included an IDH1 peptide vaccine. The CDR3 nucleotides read TGTGCCAGCTCACCAGACAGCGGCAATCAGCCCCAGCATTTT. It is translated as CASSPDSGNQPQHF.